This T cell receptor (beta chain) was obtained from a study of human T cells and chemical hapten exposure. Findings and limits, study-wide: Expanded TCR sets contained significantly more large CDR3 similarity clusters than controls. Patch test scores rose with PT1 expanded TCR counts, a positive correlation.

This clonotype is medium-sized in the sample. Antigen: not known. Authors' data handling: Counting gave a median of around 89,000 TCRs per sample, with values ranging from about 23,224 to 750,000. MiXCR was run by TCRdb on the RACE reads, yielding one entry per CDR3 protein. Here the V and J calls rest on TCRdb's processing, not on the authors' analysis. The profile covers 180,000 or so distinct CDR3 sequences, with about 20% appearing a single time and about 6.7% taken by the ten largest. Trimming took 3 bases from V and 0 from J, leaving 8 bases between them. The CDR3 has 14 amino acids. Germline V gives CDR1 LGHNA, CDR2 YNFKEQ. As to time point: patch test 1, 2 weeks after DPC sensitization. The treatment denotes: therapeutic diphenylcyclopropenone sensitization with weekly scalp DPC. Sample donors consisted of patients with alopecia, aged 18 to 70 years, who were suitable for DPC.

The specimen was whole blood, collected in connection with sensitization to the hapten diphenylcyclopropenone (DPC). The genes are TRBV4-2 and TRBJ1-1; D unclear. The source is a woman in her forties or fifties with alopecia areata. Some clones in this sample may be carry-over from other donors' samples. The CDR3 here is CASSQSGMNTEAFF. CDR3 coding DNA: TGTGCCAGCAGCCAGTCAGGCATGAACACTGAAGCTTTCTTT.